This is a list of T cell receptor beta chains from one sample in a study of T cells in Graves' hyperthyroidism and ophthalmopathy. TCRdb redid the calling of the multiplex PCR reads with MiXCR, one entry per CDR3 protein. The sample includes over 500,000 distinct CDR3 sequences, 15% to 20% of them seen just once. The specimen sequenced was blood. All receptors come from a woman aged 25 to 39 with Graves' ophthalmopathy. Both conserved end residues are part of each CDR3. D genes are given only for firm matches. The size of a clone is reported for some rows only, either as once, few or many, or as a class for expanded clones.

TRBD2,few,TRBJ2-1,TRBV5-1,CASSLGLAGPQFF,TGCGCCAGCAGCCTAGGACTAGCGGGACCTCAGTTCTTC
-,-,TRBJ2-5,TRBV6-1,CASSGAPRLSPYF,TGTGCCAGCAGTGGAGCTCCCCGCCTTAGCCCGTACTTC
-,few,TRBJ2-1,TRBV5-6,CASSDGSGHEQFF,TGTGCCAGTAGCGACGGAAGTGGGCATGAGCAGTTCTTC
-,few,TRBJ2-1,TRBV6-1,CASSQGPHEQFF,TGTGCCAGCAGTCAGGGTCCCCATGAGCAGTTCTTC
TRBD2,few,TRBJ2-1,TRBV4-1,CASSQDLAASGINNEQFF,TGCGCCAGCAGCCAAGATCTAGCTGCTAGCGGGATAAACAATGAGCAGTTCTTC
-,-,TRBJ1-2,TRBV29-1,CSVERSASSDGYTF,TGCAGCGTGGAGAGATCCGCCTCCTCTGATGGCTACACCTTC
TRBD1,many,TRBJ1-1,TRBV2,CASSAQGADTEAFF,TGTGCCAGCAGCGCCCAGGGGGCGGACACTGAAGCTTTCTTT
TRBD2,few,TRBJ2-3,TRBV9,CASSPEPGLANGAQYF,TGTGCCAGCAGCCCGGAGCCGGGACTAGCGAACGGGGCGCAGTATTTT
-,few,TRBJ1-6,TRBV20-1,CSARDGGTGSPLHF,TGCAGTGCTAGAGATGGGGGTACGGGTTCACCCCTCCACTTT
-,many,TRBJ2-5,TRBV7-2,CASSITADQETQYF,TGTGCCAGCAGCATCACGGCAGACCAAGAGACCCAGTACTTC
TRBD2,-,TRBJ2-1,TRBV27,CASSHTKGTSGRATYNEQFF,TGTGCCAGCAGCCACACCAAAGGGACTAGCGGGAGGGCCACCTACAATGAGCAGTTCTTC
-,many,TRBJ2-1,TRBV20-1,CSAGDFDNEQFF,TGCAGTGCTGGGGACTTCGACAATGAGCAGTTCTTC
-,many,TRBJ1-2,TRBV18,CASSPGSQGGYTF,TGTGCCAGCTCACCAGGGAGTCAGGGTGGCTACACCTTC
TRBD2,many,TRBJ2-7,TRBV20-1,CSARTSGIVDEQYF,TGCAGTGCTCGGACTAGCGGGATTGTAGACGAGCAGTACTTC
-,-,TRBJ1-4,TRBV20-1,CSAPKTEKLFF,TGCAGTGCCCCGAAGACTGAAAAACTGTTTTTT
-,many,TRBJ1-1,TRBV7-8,CASSLATTGNTEAFF,TGTGCCAGCAGCTTAGCTACGACAGGGAACACTGAAGCTTTCTTT
TRBD1,-,TRBJ2-2,TRBV2,CASSRDRDSPGELFF,TGTGCCAGCAGCCGTGACAGGGATAGTCCGGGGGAGCTGTTTTTT
TRBD2,-,TRBJ2-7,TRBV3-1,CASSQGGLAGGPSYEQYF,TGTGCCAGCAGCCAAGGAGGACTAGCGGGAGGTCCCTCCTACGAGCAGTACTTC
-,-,TRBJ1-4,TRBV5-4,CASSWKGGMDEKLFF,TGTGCCAGCAGCTGGAAGGGGGGTATGGATGAAAAACTGTTTTTT
-,-,TRBJ2-2,TRBV18,CASSPGISLATGELFF,TGTGCCAGCTCTCCCGGCATCTCCCTCGCAACCGGGGAGCTGTTTTTT
-,many,TRBJ2-2,TRBV5-1,CASSLAGERARELFF,TGCGCCAGCAGCTTGGCCGGGGAAAGGGCAAGGGAGCTGTTTTTT
-,-,TRBJ2-1,TRBV7-9,CASSLRGGALTSGFF,TGTGCCAGCAGCTTACGAGGGGGGGCACTAACCTCCGGGTTCTTC
-,many,TRBJ1-1,TRBV4-2,CASSPDSSWVTEAFF,TGTGCCAGCAGCCCGGACAGTTCGTGGGTCACTGAAGCTTTCTTT
TRBD2,few,TRBJ2-5,TRBV10-3,CAISPLAGGPGETQYF,TGTGCCATCAGTCCACTAGCGGGAGGGCCGGGAGAGACCCAGTACTTC
-,-,TRBJ2-3,TRBV29-1,CSIEVADTQYF,TGCAGCATTGAAGTGGCGGATACGCAGTATTTT
-,many,TRBJ1-1,TRBV7-2,CASSNPMNTEAFF,TGTGCCAGCAGTAATCCCATGAACACTGAAGCTTTCTTT
-,-,TRBJ2-7,TRBV9,CASSVEPRFTGSYEQYF,TGTGCCAGCAGCGTAGAACCCCGGTTTACAGGCTCCTACGAGCAGTACTTC
TRBD2,-,TRBJ2-1,TRBV20-1,CSARDGSGRSYNEQFF,TGCAGTGCTAGAGATGGCAGCGGGAGGTCGTACAATGAGCAGTTCTTC
-,few,TRBJ1-4,TRBV6-5,CASSSPGAANEKLFF,TGTGCCAGCAGTTCCCCGGGTGCAGCTAATGAAAAACTGTTTTTT
-,few,TRBJ1-6,TRBV14,CASSQVFGFPLHF,TGTGCCAGCAGCCAAGTATTCGGGTTTCCCCTCCACTTT
-,many,TRBJ2-7,TRBV18,CASSSAGRWYEQYF,TGTGCCAGCTCATCGGCCGGACGCTGGTACGAGCAGTACTTC
-,few,TRBJ2-1,TRBV29-1,CSVKDDWVVNNEQFF,TGCAGCGTTAAAGACGACTGGGTGGTAAACAATGAGCAGTTCTTC
-,-,TRBJ1-4,TRBV30,CAWCTGLNEKPFF,TGTGCCTGGTGTACGGGATTAAATGAAAAACCGTTTTTT
TRBD2,many,TRBJ2-7,TRBV12-3/TRBV12-4,CASGQQGLGGEQYF,TGTGCCAGCGGTCAACAGGGACTAGGGGGGGAGCAGTACTTC
TRBD1,many,TRBJ1-5,TRBV28,CASSLSAGQGYQPQHF,TGTGCCAGCAGTTTATCAGCGGGACAGGGATATCAGCCCCAGCATTTT
-,-,TRBJ1-3,TRBV4-3,CASSQDRPEVTAGNTIYF,TGCGCCAGCAGCCAAGATCGCCCGGAGGTAACAGCCGGAAACACCATATATTTT
-,few,TRBJ2-5,TRBV10-3,CAISDKVHQETQYF,TGTGCCATCAGTGACAAGGTTCACCAAGAGACCCAGTACTTC
-,many,TRBJ2-1,TRBV10-1,CASSESPGTDEQFF,TGCGCCAGCAGTGAGTCGCCGGGGACGGATGAGCAGTTCTTC
-,few,TRBJ2-3,TRBV24-1,CATRGTDTDTQYF,TGTGCCACCAGGGGAACTGACACAGATACGCAGTATTTT
TRBD1,few,TRBJ1-5,TRBV20-1,CSANPRDRGAQPQHF,TGCAGTGCTAACCCCCGGGACAGGGGTGCTCAGCCCCAGCATTTT
TRBD1,-,TRBJ2-3,TRBV9,CASSPGTGYVTDTQYF,TGTGCCAGCAGCCCTGGGACAGGGTACGTCACAGATACGCAGTATTTT
-,few,TRBJ2-3,TRBV6-1,CASSLTRSGTYIHTQYF,TGTGCCAGCAGTCTTACTCGTTCGGGGACCTACATACATACGCAGTATTTT
TRBD2,many,TRBJ2-5,TRBV27,CASSFVAGGTQYF,TGTGCCAGCAGTTTTGTAGCGGGAGGGACCCAGTACTTC
TRBD2,-,TRBJ2-5,TRBV7-9,CASSYKTSGGTQYF,TGTGCCAGCAGCTACAAGACTAGCGGGGGTACCCAGTACTTC
TRBD1,-,TRBJ2-5,TRBV30,CAWGDREVQETQYF,TGTGCCTGGGGGGACAGGGAGGTTCAAGAGACCCAGTACTTC